This T cell receptor (beta chain) was profiled in a study of T cell responses to AZD1222 COVID-19 vaccine. Study-wide points: The CD4 TCRs associated with vaccination extended across spike and predominated at 160-218 and 743-854. The study reported that nearly half of spike-specific TCRs target unmutated variant regions.

The CDR3 has 14 amino acids. The germline V and J ends were trimmed by 0 bases and 2 bases, with 8 bases remaining between them. CDR1 and CDR2 (germline): PRHDT, FYEKMQ (reference sequence). Libraries were prepared by immunoSEQ multiplex PCR; TCRdb keeps only in-frame clonotypes and omits some of them. The repertoire includes approximately 130,000 clones, 88% of them detected once, and around 5.3% sits in the top ten. This clone has just one count. Its specificity is unknown. Pooled samples include second doses given at about 4 or 12 weeks. Sequenced material: peripheral blood, taken 28 days after the second AZD1222 dose. This clonotype was sampled from an adult who received the AZD1222 COVID-19 vaccine. The chain uses TRBV13 and TRBJ2-7; perhaps TRBD2 as D (6 bases). CDR3 sequence: CASSLGGGPYEQYF. Here the CDR3 DNA reads TGTGCCAGCAGCTTAGGCGGAGGGCCCTACGAGCAGTACTTC.